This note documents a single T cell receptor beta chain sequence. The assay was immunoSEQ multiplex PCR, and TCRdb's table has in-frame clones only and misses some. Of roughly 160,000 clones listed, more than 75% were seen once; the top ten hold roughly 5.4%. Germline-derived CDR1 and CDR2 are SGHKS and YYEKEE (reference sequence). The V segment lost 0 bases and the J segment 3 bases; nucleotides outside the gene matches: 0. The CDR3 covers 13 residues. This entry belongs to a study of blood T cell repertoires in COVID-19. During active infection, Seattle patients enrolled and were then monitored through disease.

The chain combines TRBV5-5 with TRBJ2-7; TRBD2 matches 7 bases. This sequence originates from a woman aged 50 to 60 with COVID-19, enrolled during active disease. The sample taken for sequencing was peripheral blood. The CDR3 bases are TGTGCCAGCAGCTTGGGCGGGGGCTACGAGCAGTACTTC. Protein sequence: CASSLGGGYEQYF.